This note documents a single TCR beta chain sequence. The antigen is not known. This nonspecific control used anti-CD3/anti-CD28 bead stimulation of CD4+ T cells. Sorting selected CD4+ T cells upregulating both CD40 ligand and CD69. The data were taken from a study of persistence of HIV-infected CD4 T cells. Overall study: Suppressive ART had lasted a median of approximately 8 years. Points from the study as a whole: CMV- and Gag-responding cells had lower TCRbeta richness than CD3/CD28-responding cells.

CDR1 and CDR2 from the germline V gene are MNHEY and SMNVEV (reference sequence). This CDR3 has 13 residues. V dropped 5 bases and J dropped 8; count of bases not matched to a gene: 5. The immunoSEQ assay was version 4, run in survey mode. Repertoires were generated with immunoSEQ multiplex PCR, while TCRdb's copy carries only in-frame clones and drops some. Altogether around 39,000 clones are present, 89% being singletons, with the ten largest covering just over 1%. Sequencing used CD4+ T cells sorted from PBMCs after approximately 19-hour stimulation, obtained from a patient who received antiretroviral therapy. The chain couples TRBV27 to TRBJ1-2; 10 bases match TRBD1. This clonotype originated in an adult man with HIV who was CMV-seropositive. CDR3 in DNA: TGTGCCAGCAGTCCGGACAGGGGGTCCGGCTACACCTTC. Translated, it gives CASSPDRGSGYTF.